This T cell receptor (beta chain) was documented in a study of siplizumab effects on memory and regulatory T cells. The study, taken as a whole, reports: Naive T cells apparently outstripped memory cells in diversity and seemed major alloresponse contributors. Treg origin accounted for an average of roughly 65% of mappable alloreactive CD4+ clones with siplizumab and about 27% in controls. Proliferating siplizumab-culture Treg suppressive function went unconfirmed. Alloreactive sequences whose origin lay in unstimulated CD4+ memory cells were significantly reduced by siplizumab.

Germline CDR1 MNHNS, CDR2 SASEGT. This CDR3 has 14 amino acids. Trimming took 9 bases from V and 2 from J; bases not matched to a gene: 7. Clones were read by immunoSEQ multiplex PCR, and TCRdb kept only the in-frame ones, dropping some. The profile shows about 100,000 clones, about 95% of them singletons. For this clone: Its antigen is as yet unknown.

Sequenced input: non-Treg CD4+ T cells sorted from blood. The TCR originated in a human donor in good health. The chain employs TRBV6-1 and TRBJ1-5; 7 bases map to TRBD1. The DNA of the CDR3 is TGTGCCAGTAGAGGGGGCCTCGGCAATCAGCCCCAGCATTTT. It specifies CASRGGLGNQPQHF.